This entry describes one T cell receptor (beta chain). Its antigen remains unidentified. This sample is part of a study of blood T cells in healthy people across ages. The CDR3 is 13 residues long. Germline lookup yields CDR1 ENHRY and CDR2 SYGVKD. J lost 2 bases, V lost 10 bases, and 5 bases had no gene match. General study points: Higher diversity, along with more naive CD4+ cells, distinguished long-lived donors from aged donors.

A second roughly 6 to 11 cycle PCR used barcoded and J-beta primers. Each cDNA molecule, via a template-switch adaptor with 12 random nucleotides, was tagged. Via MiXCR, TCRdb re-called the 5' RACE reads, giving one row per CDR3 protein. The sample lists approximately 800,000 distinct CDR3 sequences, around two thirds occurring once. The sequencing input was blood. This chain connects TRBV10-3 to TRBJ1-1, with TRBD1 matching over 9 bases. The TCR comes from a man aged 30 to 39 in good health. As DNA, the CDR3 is TGTGCCACAGAGGACAGGGGTAACACTGAAGCTTTCTTT. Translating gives CATEDRGNTEAFF.